This TCR beta chain was documented in a study of cytomegalovirus exposure and HLA in healthy donors (dated by TCRdb to 2017 to 2019). Regarding the study in general: According to an earlier analysis of 587 of the donors, about 179 million T cells yielded 117 million unique TCR beta sequences and roughly 280 Gb of sequence data. Class I and class II HLA loci were covered by the typing at four-digit resolution. Roughly 300 gigabases of sequencing data and around 87 million unique TCR sequences were included in an early release covering roughly 600 HLA-typed donors. The later analysis used no new phenotypic data to find candidate immune exposures, relying instead on TCR beta sequences and their occurrence across donors. Every repertoire in the discovery cohort had been generated on one and the same sequencing platform. A later genetic analysis took genome-wide SNP genotypes for about three fifths of the 666 donors and used that subset as a discovery cohort. Among the approximately 400 genotyped donors, under 90% belonged to the genetic ancestry cluster associated with self-reported Caucasian donors. The T cell repertoires of 666 subjects were profiled by immunosequencing and related to cytomegalovirus serostatus. In addition to the first cohort of several hundred subjects, a separate validation cohort of some 120 different subjects was used. To predict cytomegalovirus infection status, the study combined high-throughput TCR immunosequencing, statistical association of individual TCRs with disease status, and machine learning. Five DR-DQ haplotypes were handled as single units for association and clustering because linkage in the cohort was strong. To decide whether each TCR beta V gene segment behaved as functional or pseudogenic, an earlier analysis of 587 of the donors relied on high-throughput TCR beta sequencing. In a later analysis, previously published TCR beta repertoires from roughly 710 donors were re-analyzed and high-resolution HLA genotyping was added so that TCR occurrence patterns could be studied. Donor age, sex, ethnicity and CMV serostatus were compiled alongside the repertoire data. Typing coverage varied by locus: about 629-640 donors for A, B, C, DRB1 and DQB1; approximately 560 for DQA1; around 570 for DPA1; around 490 for DPB1. The aim of the study was to test whether cataloging public T cell receptors could identify signatures of past pathogen exposure. On average, roughly 200,000 unique TCR beta nucleotide sequences were sequenced per donor among 350 to 400 genotyped donors of the cohort, with about 19% of those sequences being non-productive.

As encoded in the germline V gene, CDR1 is MDHEN while CDR2 is SYDVKM. Trimming at the junction amounts to 4 bases on V and 2 bases on J, and the germline ends lie 10 bases apart. Measured from the cysteine to the phenylalanine, the CDR3 is 14 residues long. The only DNA kept is the CDR3, 42 bases in frame from the first base. Libraries came from the immunoSEQ multiplex PCR assay. A mixture of 60 forward primers for TCR Vbeta segments and 13 reverse primers for TCR Jbeta segments was used in the multiplex PCR. The CDR3 region of rearranged TCR beta genes was amplified from genomic DNA by a multiplex PCR assay. The Illumina HiSeq System was used to sequence the amplified TCR beta libraries as 87-base-pair reads. The original methods were these. A later analysis tallied tens of millions of unique TCR beta chains across the 666 repertoires, and some 10 million of those chains were shared by two or more donors. To remove PCR and sequencing errors, raw reads were error-corrected and collapsed into unique sequences using a nearest-neighbor algorithm that merged closely related sequences. Alignment of CDR3 sequences to IMGT reference sequences was used to assign V, D and J gene segments. For a sequence to be retained, a match of at least six nucleotides to both a V gene segment and a J gene segment was required. A rearrangement was called productive if the CDR3 had no stop codons and remained in frame with V and J, and every other rearrangement was called non-productive. Following IMGT convention, CDR3 was defined as the stretch from the second conserved V-encoded cysteine to the conserved J-encoded phenylalanine. Sequences without an unambiguous match to a single V gene segment were excluded from the earlier analysis of several hundred of the donors. In an earlier analysis of several hundred of the donors, a V segment was called functional when productive rearrangements were above 56.7%, and segregating when the standard deviation between donors exceeded 5%. A statistical classification framework was developed to diagnose cytomegalovirus status using the catalog of TCR beta chain sequences. In a later analysis, V and J genes were assigned by comparing TCR nucleotide sequences against IMGT/GENE-DB human TR gene sequences. A later analysis assigned CDR3 sequences and most-parsimonious VDJ recombination scenarios with the TCRdist pipeline. In a later analysis, each TCR beta chain was defined by its CDR3 amino acid sequence together with its V-gene family, and reads without a unique V-gene family were excluded. In a later analysis, 450 to 600 highly shared, low-generation-probability nucleotide sequences were removed to address suspected cross-contamination and a sequencing artifact. In a later analysis, a clonal expansion index for each public chain was calculated from normalized within-repertoire ranks of inferred template counts. In a later analysis, generation probabilities were computed with a VDJ recombination model fitted to out-of-frame rearrangements, and the resulting probabilities were checked against IGoR. In a later analysis, TCR-TCR, TCR-HLA and TCR-CMV co-occurrence was scored with hypergeometric tests, and a repertoire-size bias correction was applied to TCR pairs. To estimate false discovery rates, a later analysis permuted the HLA or CMV assignments 20 times. In a later analysis, co-occurring TCRs were grouped using DBSCAN, and TCRdist sequence similarity was added for clustering within HLA-allele-positive subsets. Co-occurrence clustering excluded repertoires with fewer than 30,000 or more than 120,000 public chains, plus five with anomalous nucleotide sharing. TCRdb stores this immuneACCESS table with in-frame sequences only. Part of the clones is absent; in the studies checked, under half of the shortfall reflects unresolved V genes, and no reason is known for the rest. V and J calls and clone size are as listed in that table; D and trimming were resolved from the DNA. The sample table records 190,000 or so clones; 83% of these occur just once. The biggest ten clones account for about 1.6% of the sample.

In total, approximately 610 healthy bone marrow donors made up the cohort. All cohort members were sampled while nominally healthy, although unrecorded immune exposures were likely present. The donor tested CMV seronegative, placing the donor among the approximately 360 seronegative members of the cohort. Each donor provided a peripheral blood sample, and peripheral blood mononuclear cells were used for TCR beta sequencing. The Qiagen DNeasy Blood Extraction Kit was used to extract genomic DNA from the blood cell samples. For this clone: The antigen this receptor binds is unknown. Per-nucleotide qualities are absent, and no much larger clonotype sits a single base away.

Study-wide conclusions, independent of this receptor: A further reported finding was that TCR beta sequences accurately predicted the HLA-A and HLA-B alleles for most subjects in the first cohort. Correlated functional status among segregating V segments might be attributable to linkage disequilibrium, but an unknown experimental factor could not be ruled out. The study gave a list of 150 to 200 TCR beta chains associated with cytomegalovirus. Across donors, most TCR sequences were observed very rarely, whereas some public TCRs were present in many individuals. Compared with equally common non-associated chains, HLA-associated TCR beta chains in a later analysis were more clonally expanded and had lower generation probabilities. An association between a missense DCLRE1C variant and V-gene and J-gene trimming of TCR beta chains was found in a later genetic analysis and replicated in an independent cohort. At a false discovery rate of 0.05, a later analysis linked under 20,000 TCR beta sequences to specific HLA alleles. Compared with the roughly 720-donor mean, donors in an Asian-associated ancestry cluster had fewer N-insertions in productive TCRs, according to a later genetic analysis. According to a later analysis, TCR association rates differed among HLA loci, with DRB1 alleles showing the most associated TCRs and HLA-C alleles showing the fewest. Only TCR beta chains were sequenced in this cohort, and the absence of alpha or paired-chain data limited detectable features. In an earlier analysis of around 600 of the donors, most TCR beta V segments were observed in productive rearrangements about 87% or about 30% of the time, broadly matching IMGT annotations. A cluster of highly shared sequence variants was judged likely to be a technical artifact of the sequencing pipeline. Some IMGT-functional V segments, including TRBV6-2 and TRBV6-3, could not be told apart with the 87-base-pair reads, so those segments were excluded. For the cohort, immune exposure information was limited to CMV serostatus. According to the authors, the approach could potentially be generalized to other disease states and immunological phenotypes. In vitro tests confirmed that three of the cytomegalovirus-associated TCR beta chains recognize cytomegalovirus antigens. The earlier analysis of 587 of the donors excluded some 15 rarely observed V segments, including chromosome 9 orphons, because counts were too low. In a later analysis, several top co-occurrence clusters were reported to appear linked to parvovirus B19, influenza, CMV and Epstein-Barr virus. The presence/absence analyses assumed that sequencing depth was roughly uniform across donors, and that assumption may not be true. Assigning TCR associations to individual alleles was difficult when HLA alleles, especially DR and DQ, strongly co-occurred. According to a later analysis, most CMV-associated TCR beta chains appeared to be HLA-restricted, and the HLA associations seemed to be driven largely by CMV exposure. Cytomegalovirus status was reported to be diagnosed by the classifier with high specificity and sensitivity in both the original and validation cohorts. HLA typing was unavailable for some donors at each locus, so association tests used only the typed subset.

The sequencing input was PBMCs. The V and J segments used are TRBV28 and TRBJ2-3; the D segment could be TRBD1, given 6 matching bases. The TCR sequence derives from a man aged 45-65 years in good health and CMV-seronegative. The CDR3 protein: CASSSWDTTDTQYF. In nucleotides, the sequence is TGTGCCAGCAGTTCCTGGGACACCACAGATACGCAGTATTTT.